A single sample is the source of the 7 T cell receptor beta chains below, sequenced in a study of early T cells in non-severe SARS-CoV-2 infection. TCRdb re-called the 5' RACE reads with MiXCR, one entry per CDR3 protein. Here the sample spans about 55,000 distinct CDR3 sequences, roughly 12% being singletons. The source material was whole blood. These receptors all come from an adult who was a healthcare worker with PCR-confirmed SARS-CoV-2 infection or an uninfected control (not recorded which).

The chain couples TRBV6-4 to TRBJ2-1, with D uncertain. Looked up from germline, CDR1 is MRHNA and CDR2 is SNTAGT. Trimming stripped 0 bases from V and 4 bases from J, with 4 bases between. CDR3 length: 13 amino acids. CDR3 in amino acids: CASSDSGYNEQFF. The CDR3 DNA sequence: TGTGCCAGCAGTGACTCAGGGTACAATGAGCAGTTCTTC.

Details on this clonotype: Since a much larger clone is just one base distant, this may be a read error. J is TRBJ1-2 and V is TRBV21-1. TRBV21-1 is a documented pseudogene. This CDR3 has 14 amino acids. This CDR3 reads CASSKVIGLYGYAF. The CDR3 DNA reads as TGTGCCAGCAGCAAAGTAATTGGCCTCTATGGCTACGCCTTC.

The sample holds many counts of this clonotype. The chain employs TRBV5-1 and TRBJ1-6; tentative D call: TRBD1 (5 bases). V was cut by 3 bases and J by 9 bases, with 13 bases left in between. The CDR3 is 14 residues long. Per the germline V gene, CDR1 is SGHRS and CDR2 is YFSETQ. The CDR3 nucleotides are TGCGCCAGCAGCTCCTCCGCCGGGACTTCACCCCTCCACTTT. It codes for CASSSSAGTSPLHF.

This clonotype was observed at least ten times. V and J are TRBV12-5 and TRBJ2-1; possibly TRBD2 for D (5 bases). Per germline, CDR1 LGHNT and CDR2 FRNRAP. Trimming cost V 7 bases and J 7 bases, with 5 bases left between them. CDR3 length: 10 amino acids. The CDR3 DNA sequence: TGTGCTAGTGCGGGGAATGAGCAGTTCTTC. Protein product: CASAGNEQFF.

This clonotype was seen a few times. Here the CDR3 DNA reads TGTGCCAGCAGTTCCCCGACTCCCCTCCTATACAATGAGCAGTTCTTC. Translated, it gives CASSSPTPLLYNEQFF. The chain couples TRBV28 to TRBJ2-1; D call uncertain. Trimming took off 4 bases at V and 4 bases at J, with 17 bases between the two ends. CDR3 length: 16 amino acids. Germline V gene sequence: CDR1 MDHEN, CDR2 SYDVKM.

This rearrangement joins TRBV5-1 to TRBJ2-5; D could derive from TRBD1 or TRBD2 (5 bases each). The CDR3 spans 15 residues. CDR1 and CDR2 from the germline V gene are SGHRS and YFSETQ. V was pared by 3 bases and J by 3 bases, with 15 bases between. The CDR3 nucleotides read TGCGCCAGCAGCTACGCCGGGACCACAGAAGAGACCCAGTACTTC. Translated: CASSYAGTTEETQYF.

The sample holds a few counts of this clonotype. V usage is TRBV5-5 and J usage is TRBJ1-5; D remains ambiguous. Germline V gene data show CDR1 as SGHKS and CDR2 as YYEKEE (reference sequence). The CDR3 has 13 residues. V lost 4 bases to trimming and J lost 4 bases, with 9 bases between them. The CDR3 spells CASSLTENQPQHF. The DNA of the CDR3 is TGTGCCAGCAGCCTTACAGAAAATCAGCCCCAGCATTTT. Full variable domain (remainder filled in from reference TRBV5-5 and TRBJ1-5): DAGVTQSPTHLIKTRGQQVTLRCSPISGHKSVSWYQQVLGQGPQFIFQYYEKEERGRGNFPDRFSARQFPNYSSELNVNALLLGDSALYLCASSLTENQPQHFGDGTRLSIL.